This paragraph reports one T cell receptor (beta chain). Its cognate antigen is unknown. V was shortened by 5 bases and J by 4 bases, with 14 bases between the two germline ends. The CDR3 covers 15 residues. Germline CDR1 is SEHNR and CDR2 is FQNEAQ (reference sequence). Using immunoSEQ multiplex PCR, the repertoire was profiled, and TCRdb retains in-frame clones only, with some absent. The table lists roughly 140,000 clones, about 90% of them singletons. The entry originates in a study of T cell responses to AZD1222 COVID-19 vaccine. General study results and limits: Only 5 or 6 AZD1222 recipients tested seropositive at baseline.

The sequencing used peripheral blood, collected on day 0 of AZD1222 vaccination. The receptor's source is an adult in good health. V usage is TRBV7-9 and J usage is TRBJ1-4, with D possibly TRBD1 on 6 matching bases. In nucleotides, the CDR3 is TGTGCCAGCAGCCAAAAGGACAGCTTTAATGAAAAACTGTTTTTT. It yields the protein CASSQKDSFNEKLFF.